This T cell receptor (beta chain) came from a study of cytomegalovirus exposure and HLA in healthy donors. General observations from the study: There were a few CMV-associated chains whose specificity for CMV antigens was confirmed in vitro. TCR beta V- and J-gene trimming, according to a later analysis, was linked to a missense DCLRE1C variant. Rarity characterized most TCR sequences, yet some public TCRs appeared in many donors. The study put about 180 TCR beta chains on its list as cytomegalovirus-associated.

On this clone itself: Its antigen is unknown.

60 Vbeta and 13 Jbeta primers were used in PCR. The assay was immunoSEQ multiplex PCR, and TCRdb's table has in-frame clones only and misses some. Of fewer than 120,000 clones in the sample, 75% to 80% are singletons; the top ten hold 1.3%. The sequence came from a woman aged 25 to 45 in good health and CMV-seronegative. The sample comprised PBMCs.

The CDR3 loop reads CASTLQNRANTEAFF. The CDR3 DNA reads TGTGCCAGCACCCTACAGAACAGAGCGAACACTGAAGCTTTCTTT. The chain links TRBV7-2 to TRBJ1-1; D is uncertain. Germline V gives CDR1 SGHTA, CDR2 FQGNSA. Trimming shortened V by 7 bases and J by 1 base, and 16 bases separated the two germline ends. The CDR3 runs to 15 residues. The full variable domain, its missing parts supplied by reference TRBV7-2 and TRBJ1-1, is GAGVSQSPSNKVTEKGKDVELRCDPISGHTALYWYRQSLGQGLEFLIYFQGNSAPDKSGLPSDRFSAERTGGSVSTLTIQRTQQEDSAVYLCASTLQNRANTEAFFGQGTRLTVV.